This T cell receptor beta chain was captured by sequencing in a study of PD-1 blockade in classical Hodgkin lymphoma. Using immunoSEQ multiplex PCR, the repertoire was profiled, and TCRdb retains in-frame clones only, with some absent. This table holds tens of thousands of clones, around 87% found once. Regarding time point: cycle 4 day 1 (C4D1), after six to seven weeks of nivolumab. Autologous stem cell transplantation was followed by relapse in every patient, and brentuximab vedotin exposure varied. This CDR3 is 13 amino acids long. V was cut by 6 bases and J by 8 bases, with 15 bases left in between. From germline, CDR1 is LNHDA and CDR2 SQIVND (reference sequence).

This receptor was taken from a human donor with classical Hodgkin lymphoma. This chain connects TRBV19 to TRBJ2-3; tentatively, D is TRBD1 (5 bases). Source: peripheral blood mononuclear cells (PBMCs), taken before the fourth cycle of nivolumab. This CDR3 is CASSTPGLGTQYF. DNA of the CDR3: TGTGCCAGTAGCACACCAGGGTTAGGTACGCAGTATTTT.